These 7 T cell receptor beta chains originate from one sample sequenced in a study of Ad26.COV2.S vaccination and SARS-CoV-2 variants. Sequencing used immunoSEQ multiplex PCR; TCRdb keeps in-frame clones, though not all of them. The table records 360,000 or so clones, over 75% of them present only once. Treatment specified: about 20 received Ad26.COV2.S at low or high dose, single or two shots; roughly five received placebo; per-sample allocation not given. It was on day 63 after the first vaccine or placebo injection that samples were taken. The sample was peripheral blood, taken in a trial of Ad26.COV2.S vaccine versus placebo. Receptors were obtained from a person aged 18-60 years who received the Ad26.COV2.S COVID-19 vaccine or a placebo.

This clone was recorded only once. The chain is built from TRBV20-1 and TRBJ2-7; a weak D match, TRBD1 (6 bases). The CDR3 sequence is 13 residues long. Germline CDR1 reads DFQATT; CDR2 reads SNEGSKA (reference sequence). The V end was cut by 4 bases, the J end by 4 bases, with 14 bases between. The CDR3 nucleotides are TGCAGTGCTATTGAGGGGGTCCAATACGAGCAGTACTTC. Translating it yields CSAIEGVQYEQYF.

The rearrangement joins TRBV7-8 to TRBJ2-7; D is undetermined. The germline V gene has CDR1 SGHVS and CDR2 FQNEAQ. Deletions cut 0 bases from V and 4 bases from J, with 13 bases between. CDR3 length: 15 residues. This chain's CDR3 is CASSLAGIRSYEQYF. CDR3 DNA sequence: TGTGCCAGCAGCTTAGCAGGTATCCGTTCGTACGAGCAGTACTTC.

J is TRBJ2-5 and V is TRBV5-4; 8 bases are shared with TRBD2. Trimming at V came to 0 bases and at J to 5 bases, leaving 6 bases not matched to a gene. Germline CDR1 reads SGHNT; CDR2 reads YYREEE (reference sequence). The length of the CDR3 is 15 residues. CDR3 loop: CASSLESGSGETQYF. CDR3 coding DNA: TGTGCCAGCAGCTTGGAAAGCGGGAGTGGGGAGACCCAGTACTTC.

The J gene is TRBJ2-5, the V gene TRBV9; 7 bases are shared with TRBD1. The V gene end was trimmed by 3 bases and the J gene end by 3 bases; junction bases not matched to a gene: 8. Germline V lookup: CDR1 SGDLS, CDR2 YYNGEE. The CDR3 extends over 15 amino acids. CDR3 bases: TGTGCCAGCAGCGCGACAGGGTTTAGGGAAGAGACCCAGTACTTC. This translates into CASSATGFREETQYF.

The V call is TRBV13, the J call TRBJ1-2, with 9 bases that match TRBD1. The CDR3 contains 14 residues. Germline V gene sequence: CDR1 PRHDT, CDR2 FYEKMQ (reference sequence). V lost 5 bases and J lost 7; bases outside the gene matches: 8. CDR3 bases: TGTGCCAGCAGCCGATGGGACAGGGCCTCTGGCTACACCTTC. The encoded protein is CASSRWDRASGYTF. The whole variable domain, remainder taken from reference TRBV13 and TRBJ1-2, is AAGVIQSPRHLIKEKRETATLKCYPIPRHDTVYWYQQGPGQDPQFLISFYEKMQSDKGSIPDRFSAQQFSDYHSELNMSSLELGDSALYFCASSRWDRASGYTFGSGTRLTVV.

The V and J genes are TRBV7-9 and TRBJ1-4, with D perhaps TRBD1 (5 bases). Trimming removed 5 bases at V and 4 bases at J, with 14 bases between. Germline CDR1 SEHNR, CDR2 FQNEAQ (reference sequence). The CDR3 has 15 amino acids. As DNA, the CDR3 is TGTGCCAGCAGCACGACGGCAGGGTTTAATGAAAAACTGTTTTTT. As protein: CASSTTAGFNEKLFF.

This clone was found a few times. The chain links TRBV6-5 to TRBJ2-7; TRBD1 or TRBD2 may be the D gene (5 bases each). Per germline, CDR1 MNHEY and CDR2 SVGAGI. The CDR3 spans 13 residues. V was shortened by 7 bases and J by 3 bases, with 13 bases between the two germline ends. In DNA, the CDR3 is TGTGCCAGCACCGAGGGGCCGGGCTACGAGCAGTACTTC. Translation: CASTEGPGYEQYF.